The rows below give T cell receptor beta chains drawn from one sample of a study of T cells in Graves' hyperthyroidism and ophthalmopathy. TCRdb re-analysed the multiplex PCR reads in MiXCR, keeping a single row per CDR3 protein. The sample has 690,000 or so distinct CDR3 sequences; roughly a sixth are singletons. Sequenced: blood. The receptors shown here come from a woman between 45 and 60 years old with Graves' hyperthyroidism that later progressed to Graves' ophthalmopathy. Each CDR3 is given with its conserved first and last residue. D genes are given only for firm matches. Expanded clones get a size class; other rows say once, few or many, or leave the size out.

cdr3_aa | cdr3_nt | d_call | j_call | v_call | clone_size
CSASWRGSYNEQFF | TGCAGTGCTAGTTGGAGGGGCTCCTACAATGAGCAGTTCTTC | NA | TRBJ2-1 | TRBV20-1 | many
CASTLAWNTEAFF | TGTGCCAGCACCCTCGCCTGGAACACTGAAGCTTTCTTT | NA | TRBJ1-1 | TRBV7-2 | NA
CASSSRLEGEQFF | TGTGCCAGCAGCTCAAGACTTGAGGGGGAGCAGTTCTTC | NA | TRBJ2-1 | TRBV9 | few
CASSQKTGRGPNYGYTF | TGTGCCAGCAGCCAGAAGACAGGTCGGGGCCCTAACTATGGCTACACCTTC | NA | TRBJ1-2 | TRBV14 | NA
CASSFNYVQYF | TGTGCCAGCAGCTTCAACTACGTGCAGTACTTC | NA | TRBJ2-7 | TRBV11-2 | many
CASSLRADRVAYEQYF | TGTGCCAGCAGCTTGCGGGCGGACAGGGTTGCCTACGAGCAGTACTTC | TRBD1 | TRBJ2-7 | TRBV7-6 | few
CATSREGDTGELFF | TGTGCCACCAGCAGAGAGGGGGATACCGGGGAGCTGTTTTTT | NA | TRBJ2-2 | TRBV15 | NA
CASSYTGAENEKLFF | TGTGCCAGCAGCTATACAGGGGCCGAGAATGAAAAACTGTTTTTT | TRBD1 | TRBJ1-4 | TRBV7-6 | few
CASSDTGLGNTIYF | TGTGCCAGCAGTGACACAGGGCTTGGAAACACCATATATTTT | NA | TRBJ1-3 | TRBV6-1 | NA
CASSPTPGTGYGYTF | TGTGCCAGCAGTCCAACTCCGGGGACGGGCTATGGCTACACCTTC | NA | TRBJ1-2 | TRBV27 | NA
CASVPDRGGIGELFF | TGTGCTAGTGTTCCAGACAGGGGCGGGATCGGGGAGCTGTTTTTT | TRBD1 | TRBJ2-2 | TRBV12-5 | few
CASSQVGQPGGYTF | TGCGCCAGCAGCCAGGTCGGGCAGCCTGGGGGCTACACCTTC | NA | TRBJ1-2 | TRBV4-3 | NA
CAWRLAGAPNTGELFF | TGTGCCTGGAGACTAGCGGGGGCCCCGAACACCGGGGAGCTGTTTTTT | TRBD2 | TRBJ2-2 | TRBV30 | few
CASIRVYTEAFF | TGTGCCAGCATCCGGGTCTACACTGAAGCTTTCTTT | NA | TRBJ1-1 | TRBV6-1 | few
CASGPGRGLTYQETQYF | TGTGCTAGTGGCCCCGGCAGGGGGCTAACGTACCAAGAGACCCAGTACTTC | TRBD1 | TRBJ2-5 | TRBV12-5 | many
CASSYGDRVGNEQFF | TGCGCCAGCAGCTACGGGGACAGGGTAGGCAATGAGCAGTTCTTC | TRBD1 | TRBJ2-1 | TRBV5-1 | NA
CASSYSHGNEQFF | TGTGCCAGCAGTTACTCGCACGGCAATGAGCAGTTCTTC | NA | TRBJ2-1 | TRBV6-6 | few
CASSESLPGQGISYEQYF | TGTGCCAGCAGCGAGAGCCTACCGGGACAGGGGATCTCCTACGAGCAGTACTTC | TRBD1 | TRBJ2-7 | TRBV9 | NA
CASSTPRGGLLYNEQFF | TGTGCCAGCAGTACACCGAGGGGGGGGCTCCTCTACAATGAGCAGTTCTTC | NA | TRBJ2-1 | TRBV12-3/TRBV12-4 | many
CAGTGGPNTEAFF | TGTGCCGGGACAGGGGGCCCTAACACTGAAGCTTTCTTT | TRBD1 | TRBJ1-1 | TRBV30 | many
CASSETGTAFYSNQPQHF | TGTGCCAGCAGTGAAACCGGGACAGCGTTCTATAGCAATCAGCCCCAGCATTTT | TRBD1 | TRBJ1-5 | TRBV6-1 | many
CAGSKRTGGNSGANVLTF | TGTGCCGGTAGTAAACGGACAGGGGGGAACTCTGGGGCCAACGTCCTGACTTTC | TRBD1 | TRBJ2-6 | TRBV19 | NA
CASSQDDGKTRGYTF | TGTGCCAGCAGCCAAGACGACGGCAAGACTAGGGGCTACACCTTC | NA | TRBJ1-2 | TRBV3-1 | few
CSARTSGGAYEQYF | TGCAGTGCCCGGACTAGCGGGGGGGCTTACGAGCAGTACTTC | TRBD2 | TRBJ2-7 | TRBV20-1 | many
CASTQGVAREGEAFF | TGTGCCAGCACCCAAGGGGTTGCCAGGGAAGGAGAAGCTTTCTTT | NA | TRBJ1-1 | TRBV3-1 | many
CSAREVSKLYGYTF | TGCAGTGCTAGAGAGGTCAGCAAGCTCTATGGCTACACCTTC | NA | TRBJ1-2 | TRBV20-1 | NA
CASSLVGTFYGYTF | TGTGCCAGCAGCTTAGTAGGGACTTTCTATGGCTACACCTTC | NA | TRBJ1-2 | TRBV7-2 | few
CASSQEGGSFSYNSPLHF | TGTGCCAGCAGCCAAGAGGGCGGGTCGTTCTCCTATAATTCACCCCTCCACTTT | NA | TRBJ1-6 | TRBV4-2 | NA
CASSQVTAYSGNTIYF | TGCGCCAGCAGCCAAGTGACGGCCTACTCTGGAAACACCATATATTTT | NA | TRBJ1-3 | TRBV4-1 | NA
CASSASGSSYGYTF | TGTGCCAGCAGCGCCTCCGGATCTAGCTATGGCTACACCTTC | NA | TRBJ1-2 | TRBV9 | few
CAWSRDRGNGYTF | TGTGCCTGGAGTCGAGACAGGGGGAATGGCTACACCTTC | TRBD1 | TRBJ1-2 | TRBV30 | many
CASSSTSGGAANEQFF | TGCGCCAGCAGCTCGACGAGCGGGGGGGCCGCAAATGAGCAGTTCTTC | TRBD2 | TRBJ2-1 | TRBV5-1 | many
CASSLKLRDSNTGELFF | TGCGCCAGCAGCTTGAAACTCAGGGACAGTAACACCGGGGAGCTGTTTTTT | TRBD1 | TRBJ2-2 | TRBV5-1 | many
CAWSSGGGETQYF | TGTGCCTGGAGTTCAGGGGGCGGCGAGACCCAGTACTTC | TRBD1 | TRBJ2-5 | TRBV30 | many
CARKTRGTNEKLFF | TGTGCCAGGAAAACCAGGGGGACTAATGAAAAACTGTTTTTT | TRBD1 | TRBJ1-4 | TRBV27 | NA
CSAATGTIAFF | TGCAGTGCCGCCACCGGGACAATAGCTTTCTTT | NA | TRBJ1-1 | TRBV20-1 | many
CASSDYGGGSYNEQFF | TGTGCCAGCAGTGACTATGGCGGGGGGTCCTACAATGAGCAGTTCTTC | TRBD2 | TRBJ2-1 | TRBV2 | many
CASSLIGGHTEAFF | TGTGCCAGCAGCTTGATCGGGGGGCACACTGAAGCTTTCTTT | NA | TRBJ1-1 | TRBV5-6 | many
CAIRATMAANYGYTF | TGTGCCATCAGGGCAACAATGGCAGCAAACTATGGCTACACCTTC | NA | TRBJ1-2 | TRBV10-3 | many
CASSLDSASRDQPQHF | TGTGCCAGCAGTTTAGATTCGGCGTCCCGGGATCAGCCCCAGCATTTT | NA | TRBJ1-5 | TRBV27 | many
CASSFGGSSYEQYF | TGTGCCAGCAGCTTTGGCGGGTCTTCCTACGAGCAGTACTTC | NA | TRBJ2-7 | TRBV7-6 | few
CASARASNTGELFF | TGCGCCAGCGCCAGGGCCTCGAACACCGGGGAGCTGTTTTTT | NA | TRBJ2-2 | TRBV5-1 | few
CASSADTGAMSEKLFF | TGCGCCAGCAGCGCCGACACAGGGGCTATGAGTGAAAAACTGTTTTTT | TRBD1 | TRBJ1-4 | TRBV5-1 | many